The 22 T cell receptor beta chains below come from one sample, sequenced in a study of molecular identifiers for immune sequencing clone quantification. TCRdb used MiXCR to reprocess the PCR reads, holding one entry per CDR3 protein. Of about 640,000 distinct CDR3 sequences in the sample, just under 20% were seen once. Sequencing used naive CD8+ T cells from blood, with Jurkat cell RNA spiked in. As for subset: FACS-sorted CD8+CD4-CCR7+CD45RA+ naive T cells. Receptor source: a human donor in good health. Some libraries in this study had Jurkat cell RNA spiked in.

V usage is TRBV3-1 and J usage is TRBJ2-1; unclear D gene. V lost 4 bases and J 0 bases, leaving 13 bases between the germline ends. CDR3 size: 16 residues. Germline CDR1 LGHDT, CDR2 YNNKEL (reference sequence). This CDR3 reads CASSRKDDPSYNEQFF. In nucleotides, the CDR3 is TGTGCCAGCAGCCGCAAGGACGACCCCTCCTACAATGAGCAGTTCTTC.

There are many counts of this clonotype. The chain links TRBV28 to TRBJ2-7; perhaps TRBD2 as D (6 bases). V was clipped by 3 bases and J by 0 bases, with 12 bases between them. This CDR3 spans 15 amino acids. Germline CDR1 and CDR2: MDHEN and SYDVKM. The CDR3 DNA follows: TGTGCCAGCAGTTTCAGAGGACTAAACTCCTACGAGCAGTACTTC. Its translation: CASSFRGLNSYEQYF.

The table lists this clonotype with many counts. The chain employs TRBV7-9 and TRBJ2-5; 15 nucleotides match TRBD2. Trimming removed 5 bases from V and 1 base from J; junction bases left unmatched: 8. The CDR3 loop spans 18 amino acids. CDR1 and CDR2 from the germline V gene are SEHNR and FQNEAQ (reference sequence). As DNA, the CDR3 is TGTGCCAGCAGCCCCAGGACTAGCGGGGGGGCCGTCCAAGAGACCCAGTACTTC. Protein product: CASSPRTSGGAVQETQYF.

There are many counts of this clonotype. The chain employs TRBV7-9 and TRBJ1-5; 10 bases align to TRBD1. CDR3 size: 16 residues. V shed 5 bases and J 5 bases; nucleotides not matched to a gene: 9. The germline V gene encodes CDR1 SEHNR and CDR2 FQNEAQ (reference sequence). The CDR3 here is CASSTDRGLNYQPQHF. CDR3 bases: TGTGCCAGCAGCACCGACAGGGGGCTTAATTATCAGCCCCAGCATTTT. Full variable domain (outside the CDR3, taken from reference TRBV7-9 and TRBJ1-5): DTGVSQNPRHKITKRGQNVTFRCDPISEHNRLYWYRQTLGQGPEFLTYFQNEAQLEKSRLLSDRFSAERPKGSFSTLEIQRTEQGDSAMYLCASSTDRGLNYQPQHFGDGTRLSIL.

About this clonotype itself: A much larger clone lies a single base off, so this may be a read error. This CDR3 reads CSVEDHGTGCEQYF. DNA of the CDR3: TGCAGCGTTGAAGATCATGGTACAGGATGCGAGCAGTACTTC. The chain links TRBV29-1 to TRBJ2-7; perhaps TRBD1 as D (5 bases). Germline assignment: CDR1 SQVTM and CDR2 ANQGSEA. V was pared by 0 bases and J by 6 bases, with 15 bases between. This CDR3 is built from 14 residues.

This clonotype showed up many times. The V call is TRBV7-8, the J call TRBJ1-2; TRBD1 aligns across 8 bases. Germline-derived CDR1 and CDR2 are SGHVS and FQNEAQ. The ends lost 3 bases at V and 4 bases at J; junction bases unmatched: 4. The CDR3 spans 14 residues. The chain's CDR3 is CASSLGTGVYGYTF. The DNA of the CDR3 is TGTGCCAGCAGCTTGGGGACAGGAGTCTATGGCTACACCTTC. Full variable domain (remainder filled in from reference TRBV7-8 and TRBJ1-2): GAGVSQSPRYKVAKRGQDVALRCDPISGHVSLFWYQQALGQGPEFLTYFQNEAQLDKSGLPSDRFFAERPEGSVSTLKIQRTQQEDSAVYLCASSLGTGVYGYTFGSGTRLTVV.

Details on this clonotype: This may come from a read error, since a much larger clone is one base off. The J gene is TRBJ2-1, the V gene TRBV4-1, with D tentatively TRBD1 (6 bases). Germline assignment: CDR1 MGHRA and CDR2 YSYEKL. The CDR3 sequence is 15 residues long. The CDR3 DNA follows: TGCGCCAGCAGCCAAGAAGCCAGGGGCTGGAATGGGCAGTTCTTC. As protein: CASSQEARGWNGQFF.

The V call is TRBV29-1, the J call TRBJ1-2, with D possibly TRBD1 on 5 matching bases. V was pared by 7 bases and J by 2 bases, with 14 bases between. Germline CDR1 and CDR2: SQVTM and ANQGSEA. CDR3 length equals 13 residues. CDR3 loop: CSALTGPNYGYTF. As DNA, the CDR3 is TGCAGCGCCCTCACGGGACCCAACTATGGCTACACCTTC.

This clonotype was recorded once. A read error is possible here, since a much larger clone lies one base away. The V call is TRBV20-1, the J call TRBJ1-3; D gene ambiguous. CDR3 length: 14 amino acids. Germline loops: CDR1 DFQATT, CDR2 SNEGSKA (reference sequence). CDR3 DNA: TGCAGTGCTGGAGAGTGGGAAACTGGAAACACCATATATTTT. Translating gives CSAGEWETGNTIYF.

This clonotype was detected a few times. The chain joins TRBV4-3 to TRBJ1-2; 7 bases match TRBD1. The CDR3 has 15 amino acids. The V gene's germline CDR1 is LGHNA and CDR2 YSLEER. The V and J ends lost 2 bases and 4 bases, in that order; junction bases with no gene match: 7. The CDR3 loop reads CASSQYTGASYGYTF. The CDR3 DNA sequence: TGCGCCAGCAGCCAATATACAGGGGCGAGCTATGGCTACACCTTC.

This clonotype was seen at least ten times. This sequence joins TRBV5-6 and TRBJ1-2; a possible D gene is TRBD1 (5 bases). This CDR3 contains 15 residues. Trimming took off 3 bases at V and 0 bases at J, with 12 bases between the two ends. Germline CDR1 and CDR2: SGHDT and YYEEEE. The CDR3 DNA is TGTGCCAGCAGCTCACCCGGGGCCCCTAACTATGGCTACACCTTC. Translation gives CASSSPGAPNYGYTF.

The chain has TRBV19 and TRBJ2-1; D is unresolved. The CDR3 is 13 amino acids. V was cut by 4 bases and J by 2 bases, with 6 bases left in between. Germline CDR1 reads LNHDA; CDR2 reads SQIVND (reference sequence). This CDR3 reads CASSTAAYNEQFF. In DNA, the CDR3 is TGTGCCAGTAGTACTGCCGCCTACAATGAGCAGTTCTTC.

The table lists this clonotype with many counts. The genes are TRBV6-6 and TRBJ2-3; maybe TRBD1 (6 bases). CDR3 size: 14 residues. Trimming removed 2 bases from V and 2 bases from J, with 8 bases in between. Germline V gene sequence: CDR1 MNHNY, CDR2 SVGAGI (reference sequence). CDR3: CASSYQGTTDTQYF. CDR3 nucleotides: TGTGCCAGCAGTTACCAGGGGACCACAGATACGCAGTATTTT.

This clonotype was detected ten times or more. The V gene is TRBV2, the J gene TRBJ2-7, with D maybe TRBD2 (6 bases). With 8 bases removed from V and 2 bases from J, the gap between germline ends came to 13 bases. The CDR3 sequence is 13 residues long. CDR1 and CDR2 from the germline V gene are SNHLY and FYNNEI. In DNA, the CDR3 is TGTGCCAGCCGTTGGTCGGGGGCCTACGAGCAGTACTTC. Amino acids: CASRWSGAYEQYF.

This clonotype was seen ten or more times. This chain joins TRBV6-5 and TRBJ2-2; 10 bases map to TRBD2. The CDR3 is made up of 20 amino acids. Germline CDR1 MNHEY, CDR2 SVGAGI. Trimming at V came to 2 bases and at J to 2 bases, leaving 14 bases not matched to a gene. The CDR3 coding sequence is TGTGCCAGCAGTTACCAAGCGGGAGGGCTAATGGTCCGAAACACCGGGGAGCTGTTTTTT. Translation: CASSYQAGGLMVRNTGELFF.

This clonotype was seen ten or more times. The chain joins TRBV12-3 or TRBV12-4 to TRBJ2-3, with D unclear. Trimming removed 6 bases from V and 1 base from J, with 14 bases in between. This CDR3 contains 15 residues. CDR3 sequence: CASRPLGSGTDTQYF. In DNA form, the CDR3 reads TGTGCCAGCAGGCCCCTAGGCTCTGGCACAGATACGCAGTATTTT.

This sequence joins TRBV3-1 and TRBJ2-7; D possibly corresponds to TRBD2 (6 bases). Germline CDR1 LGHDT, CDR2 YNNKEL (reference sequence). The ends were cut back, 0 bases at V and 3 bases at J, with 15 bases in the middle. The CDR3 covers 16 residues. CDR3 DNA: TGTGCCAGCAGCCAAGATGGTATGGCGGGACGCTACGAGCAGTACTTC. It translates to CASSQDGMAGRYEQYF.

This clonotype was recorded many times. The J gene is TRBJ1-1, the V gene TRBV30, with D unresolved. The CDR3 totals 12 residues. The germline V and J ends were trimmed by 3 bases and 2 bases, with 7 bases remaining between them. The germline V gene encodes CDR1 GTSNPN and CDR2 SVGIG (reference sequence). The CDR3 nucleotides read TGTGCCTGGAGGACGGTTAACACTGAAGCTTTCTTT. Its protein is CAWRTVNTEAFF.

This rearrangement joins TRBV30 to TRBJ2-1; 8 bases are a match to TRBD2. The CDR3 covers 17 residues. Per the germline V gene, CDR1 is GTSNPN and CDR2 is SVGIG (reference sequence). V was pared by 5 bases and J by 5 bases, with 17 bases of the junction left unmatched. In DNA, the CDR3 is TGTGCCTGGGGTCCCCCGCGCGGACGGGGGGGTGACAATGAGCAGTTCTTC. This encodes CAWGPPRGRGGDNEQFF.

V gene TRBV19 combines with J gene TRBJ1-5; 8 positions agree with TRBD1. This CDR3 spans 15 amino acids. Germline-derived CDR1 and CDR2 are LNHDA and SQIVND (reference sequence). Trimming removed 4 bases from V and 5 bases from J; junction bases left unmatched: 7. The CDR3 reads CASSTGTRGHQPQHF. The CDR3 nucleotides are TGTGCCAGTAGTACAGGCACCAGGGGGCATCAGCCCCAGCATTTT.

Many counts were recorded for this clonotype. The chain employs TRBV27 and TRBJ2-3; TRBD2 matches 12 bases. V was clipped by 5 bases and J by 6 bases; unmatched bases: 12. The CDR3 is made up of 17 amino acids. From germline, CDR1 is MNHEY and CDR2 SMNVEV (reference sequence). The CDR3 loop reads CASSVRGLAGIADTQYF. The CDR3 coding sequence is TGTGCCAGCAGTGTTAGAGGACTAGCGGGGATCGCGGATACGCAGTATTTT.

This clonotype was found many times. An end of the junction differs from the germline gene, which may be a read error. The gene calls are TRBV27 and TRBJ2-7; 11 nucleotides line up with TRBD2. CDR3 length: 16 amino acids. Germline V gives CDR1 MNHEY, CDR2 SMNVEV (reference sequence). CDR3: CASSLSGLAARYEQYF. The DNA of the CDR3 is TGTGCCAGCAGTCTATCGGGACTAGCGGCTAGGTACGAGCAGTACTTC.